This T cell receptor beta chain originates from a study of blood T cells in healthy people across ages. A second PCR, run for about 7 to 11 cycles, used a sample-barcoded 5' primer plus a J-beta primer mix. TCRdb analysed the 5' RACE reads with MiXCR anew, one entry per CDR3 protein. This sample has approximately 850,000 distinct CDR3 sequences, with roughly 64% found just once. There were healthy Caucasian individuals from Russia, aged roughly 6 to 90, serving as donors. Isolating PBMCs gave at least 6.5 million of these cells per sample. The study, taken as a whole, reports: Older individuals had lower TCR beta diversity per million T cells (the decline was roughly linear).

The germline gives CDR1 SGHTA, CDR2 FQGNSA. With V trimmed by 7 bases and J by 5 bases, 19 bases remained unmatched. The CDR3 is 17 amino acids. To note about this clonotype: Its antigen is undetermined.

The chain links TRBV7-2 to TRBJ2-5; TRBD2 agrees at 7 bases. The specimen was blood. The receptor was derived from a man younger than 40 in good health. The CDR3, as DNA: TGTGCCAGCACCACGAAGCGGGGCTCTGGAGTACGGGAGACCCAGTACTTC. It translates to CASTTKRGSGVRETQYF.